This entry lists 11 T cell receptor beta chains sequenced from one sample in a study of siplizumab effects on memory and regulatory T cells (dated by TCRdb to 2018 to 2020). The library was generated by the immunoSEQ multiplex PCR assay. Imported from immuneACCESS, the table was reduced by TCRdb to in-frame sequences with V and J called. These copies leave out some clones; in studies compared against another copy, an unresolved V gene accounts for under half, and the cause of the remainder is not known. This sample gives roughly 97,000 clones in total; nearly 95% of them show up just once. The top ten hold approximately 0.67% of the sample. The sequenced sample was Tregs sorted from blood. These receptors all come from a human donor in good health.

The genes are TRBV30 and TRBJ2-3; 8 nucleotides line up with TRBD2. Germline CDR1 reads GTSNPN; CDR2 reads SVGIG (reference sequence). Germline trimming cut 3 bases from V and 6 bases from J; bases unmatched to any gene: 11. CDR3 size: 15 residues. CDR3 region: CAWSPGTSQDDTQYF. Here the CDR3 DNA reads TGTGCCTGGAGCCCGGGGACTAGTCAAGACGATACGCAGTATTTT.

The V call is TRBV4-2, the J call TRBJ2-1, with 8 nucleotides matching TRBD2. The CDR3 totals 15 residues. Losses at the gene ends were 8 bases for V and 0 bases for J; bases not matched to a gene: 6. Germline CDR1 reads LGHNA; CDR2 reads YNFKEQ. The CDR3: CASRPSGSSYNEQFF. CDR3 DNA: TGTGCCAGCCGTCCGAGCGGGAGCTCCTACAATGAGCAGTTCTTC.

The chain couples TRBV6-6 to TRBJ1-2; D is uncertain. The CDR3 runs to 15 residues. Germline V gene sequence: CDR1 MNHNY, CDR2 SVGAGI (reference sequence). V lost 7 bases, J lost 2 bases, and 17 bases lay in between. Here the CDR3 DNA reads TGTGCCAGCATTTCCGGGAACAGTTGGAACTATGGCTACACCTTC. The encoded protein is CASISGNSWNYGYTF.

V and J are TRBV6-1 and TRBJ2-7, with D possibly being TRBD1 or TRBD2 (5 bases each). The CDR3 runs to 12 residues. CDR1 is MNHNS, CDR2 SASEGT, per germline. The V gene lost 6 bases and the J gene lost 3 bases, with 9 bases spanning the gap. The CDR3 sequence: CASSRGVYEQYF. In nucleotides, the CDR3 is TGTGCCAGCAGCCGAGGGGTCTACGAGCAGTACTTC.

This chain connects TRBV6-5 to TRBJ1-2, with 9 bases lining up with TRBD1. CDR3 length equals 13 residues. Germline-derived CDR1 and CDR2 are MNHEY and SVGAGI. V shed 6 bases, J shed 4 bases, and the junction held 3 bases outside the gene matches. The DNA of the CDR3 is TGTGCCAGCAGACTGGGACAGGGCTATGGCTACACCTTC. Its protein product is CASRLGQGYGYTF.

This chain uses TRBV6-5 with TRBJ2-1; D remains ambiguous. In germline, CDR1 is MNHEY, CDR2 SVGAGI. The CDR3 extends over 13 amino acids. With 6 bases removed from V and 3 bases from J, the gap between germline ends came to 9 bases. CDR3 in amino acids: CASRAQIYNEQFF. The CDR3 DNA reads as TGTGCCAGCAGAGCTCAAATCTACAATGAGCAGTTCTTC.

This clone is a singleton in its sample. The chain is built from TRBV6-5 and TRBJ2-7; 11 bases line up with TRBD2. Trimming cost V 5 bases and J 4 bases; bases outside gene matches: 1. The CDR3 has 13 amino acids. Germline V lookup: CDR1 MNHEY, CDR2 SVGAGI. CDR3 protein: CASSRTSGYEQYF. As DNA, the CDR3 is TGTGCCAGCAGTCGGACTAGCGGGTACGAGCAGTACTTC.

V usage is TRBV15 and J usage is TRBJ1-2; a possible D gene is TRBD1 (5 bases). V lost 0 bases to trimming and J lost 0 bases, with 5 bases between them. The CDR3 is made up of 14 amino acids. Germline V gene data show CDR1 as LNHNV and CDR2 as YYDKDF (reference sequence). The CDR3 reads CATSRDRANYGYTF. CDR3 DNA: TGTGCCACCAGCAGAGACAGGGCTAACTATGGCTACACCTTC.

V usage is TRBV7-9 and J usage is TRBJ1-1; no definite D call. Germline values: CDR1 SEHNR, CDR2 FQNEAQ (reference sequence). This CDR3 is 14 amino acids long. The germline V and J ends were trimmed by 1 base and 1 base, with 7 bases remaining between them. The CDR3 region has the DNA TGTGCCAGCAGCTTAGACCAGAGGAACACTGAAGCTTTCTTT. Translated, it gives CASSLDQRNTEAFF.

The genes are TRBV28 and TRBJ2-2, with TRBD2 matching over 13 bases. This CDR3 is built from 16 residues. Germline trimming cut 5 bases from V and 5 bases from J; bases unmatched to any gene: 5. CDR1 and CDR2 from the germline V gene are MDHEN and SYDVKM. The DNA for the CDR3 is TGTGCCAGCAGTCCCCTGACTAGCGGGGGGACCGGGGAGCTGTTTTTT. Protein: CASSPLTSGGTGELFF.

This sequence joins TRBV9 and TRBJ2-5; 7 nucleotides match TRBD2. The germline V gene has CDR1 SGDLS and CDR2 YYNGEE. CDR3 length: 14 residues. After removal of 3 bases from V and 3 bases from J, the junction contained 5 bases not matched to a gene. The CDR3 protein is CASSASSGKETQYF. CDR3 bases: TGTGCCAGCAGCGCTTCTAGCGGTAAAGAGACCCAGTACTTC.